A selection of T cell receptor beta chains follows, all from one sample in a study of T-cell memory formation after mild COVID-19. TCRdb reprocessed the 5' RACE reads via MiXCR and lists one record per CDR3 protein. The repertoire holds about 190,000 distinct CDR3 sequences, with approximately 30% as singletons. Specimen: PBMCs or a T cell subset sorted from them (not recorded which). These receptors all stem from an adult woman who had mild COVID-19 (a few samples of this study predate the infection). Cell type and time point are not known. CDR3s include the opening cysteine and the closing phenylalanine or tryptophan. D genes are given only for firm matches. Part of the rows lack a size; the others show once, few, many or a class for expanded clones.

D gene	V gene	clone size	J gene	CDR3 DNA	CDR3 protein
NA	TRBV7-2	NA	TRBJ2-2	TGTGCCAGCAGCTTAATTTCGGGGGCGGGCACCGGGGAGCTGTTTTTT	CASSLISGAGTGELFF
NA	TRBV4-3	NA	TRBJ2-3	TGCGCCAGCAGCCAAGATGGGGGTGGCACAGATACGCAGTATTTT	CASSQDGGGTDTQYF
TRBD1	TRBV7-9	few	TRBJ1-4	TGTGCCAGCACAGGGGGAAAGAATGAAAAACTGTTTTTT	CASTGGKNEKLFF
NA	TRBV24-1	NA	TRBJ1-1	TGTGCCACCAGTACTCCGCGGGGGCCCCTTTCGTCGAACACTGAAGCTTTCTTT	CATSTPRGPLSSNTEAFF
TRBD1	TRBV9	few	TRBJ1-1	TGTGCCAGCAGCGAGGGGACAGTTGGGAACACTGAAGCTTTCTTT	CASSEGTVGNTEAFF
TRBD1	TRBV6-6	few	TRBJ1-5	TGTGCCAGCAGTTACTCGGACAGGGGTGGAGGGCAGCCCCAGCATTTT	CASSYSDRGGGQPQHF
TRBD2	TRBV27	NA	TRBJ2-3	TGTGCCAGCAGTTTATACTCGGGGGGGCCCCTAGGCACAGATACGCAGTATTTT	CASSLYSGGPLGTDTQYF
NA	TRBV19	NA	TRBJ2-7	TGTGCCAGTAGTATAGCGGCCCCGTCCTACGAGCAGTACTTC	CASSIAAPSYEQYF
NA	TRBV5-1	few	TRBJ1-1	TGCGCCAGCAGCCTGGACACAGCTGAAGCTTTCTTT	CASSLDTAEAFF
NA	TRBV11-1	few	TRBJ1-1	TGTGCCAGCAGCTTAGGAATGGTGAACACTGAAGCTTTCTTT	CASSLGMVNTEAFF
NA	TRBV5-1	NA	TRBJ1-1	TGCGCCAGCAGCTTGAAGACTCCAGGGACTGAAGCTTTCTTT	CASSLKTPGTEAFF
TRBD2	TRBV9	few	TRBJ2-7	TGTGCCAGCAGCGTAGATCCTAGCGGATACGAGCAGTACTTC	CASSVDPSGYEQYF
TRBD1	TRBV5-1	NA	TRBJ2-2	TGCGCCAGCAACACCGGACAGGGTAGCCGGGAGCTGTTTTTT	CASNTGQGSRELFF
TRBD2	TRBV7-2	few	TRBJ2-3	TGTGCCAGCAGCTTAGCGTCACTAGCGAGCACAGATACGCAGTATTTT	CASSLASLASTDTQYF
NA	TRBV6-1	NA	TRBJ2-7	TGTGCCAGCAGCGCAGGGATTCCCTACGAGCAGTACTTC	CASSAGIPYEQYF
TRBD1	TRBV20-1	NA	TRBJ2-7	TGCTGCCCTTGGGACAGAAGCTCCTACGAGCAGTACTTC	CCPWDRSSYEQYF
NA	TRBV3-1	few	TRBJ2-7	TGTGCCAGCAGCCGATCGGACCTCTACGAGCAGTACTTC	CASSRSDLYEQYF
TRBD1	TRBV12-3/TRBV12-4	NA	TRBJ1-3	TGTGCCAGCTTGGACAGGGTATATTTT	CASLDRVYF
NA	TRBV15	few	TRBJ2-1	TGTGCCACCAGCAGAGATCCCGGCTCCTACAATGAGCAGTTCTTC	CATSRDPGSYNEQFF
NA	TRBV4-3	few	TRBJ1-1	TGCGCCAGCAGGGCCGGGGGGTTTAACTCTGAAGCTTTCTTT	CASRAGGFNSEAFF
TRBD2	TRBV4-1	few	TRBJ2-1	TGCGCCAGCAGCCAAGATCGGACTAGACGGTTTGACAATGAGCAGTTCTTC	CASSQDRTRRFDNEQFF
TRBD1	TRBV6-5	NA	TRBJ1-1	TGTGCCAGCAGCCACCGGGACAGGGGTACTGAAGCTTTCTTT	CASSHRDRGTEAFF
NA	TRBV7-3	few	TRBJ2-2	TGTGCCAGCAGCCCCACTAGGGGGGAGCTGTTTTTT	CASSPTRGELFF
TRBD2	TRBV5-1	NA	TRBJ2-1	TGCGCCAGCAGCTTCCGACTAGCGGGAGGCCCCAATGAGCAGTTCTTC	CASSFRLAGGPNEQFF
TRBD2	TRBV10-3	NA	TRBJ2-7	TGTGCCATCAGTGCGAGGGAGGGCCCCGAGCAGTACTTC	CAISAREGPEQYF
NA	TRBV6-5	NA	TRBJ2-2	TGTGCCAGCAGTTACCTGGGGGGGCGCGACACCGGGGAGCTGTTTTTT	CASSYLGGRDTGELFF
NA	TRBV20-1	few	TRBJ2-7	TGCAGTGCTAGAGATAAAAACCTGGGGCAGGAGCAGTACTTC	CSARDKNLGQEQYF
TRBD1	TRBV27	many	TRBJ1-2	TGTGCCAGCAGCCCAACCCGGACAGGCAGACACTACACCTTC	CASSPTRTGRHYTF